This section outlines one T cell receptor beta chain sequence together with its context. The CDR3 is made up of 16 amino acids. V was clipped by 0 bases and J by 1 base, with 12 bases between them. Germline CDR1 is SGHRS and CDR2 is YFSETQ. This entry is derived from a study of blood T cell repertoires in COVID-19. Overall study context: Both acute and convalescent COVID-19 samples were obtained from the United States, Italy and Spain. T cells, B-cell-depleted T cells, or PBMCs supplied cDNA or gDNA.

Original data processing: It was from reference gene primer amplification that nucleated cell counts were estimated. TCRdb keeps only in-frame clones here, not all; method: immunoSEQ multiplex PCR. From that table come the V and J calls and clone size; the DNA was used to work out D and trimming. The sample includes 120,000 to 150,000 clones, 70% to 90% of them seen just once. The rearrangement joins TRBV5-1 to TRBJ2-3; D is perhaps TRBD2 (6 bases). The receptor was isolated from a human donor with acute or convalescent COVID-19. The donor label of this sample is uncertain. The sample was peripheral blood. Here the CDR3 DNA reads TGCGCCAGCAGCTTGGAAGCGGCTAGCGGCACAGATACGCAGTATTTT. Amino acids: CASSLEAASGTDTQYF.